The T cell receptor beta chain described here comes from a study of regulatory T cells in long-lasting Graves disease. The time point was: persistent/refractory GD, antithyroid drugs over 5 years with positive TRAb. Construction of the TCR library relied on RNA isolated from PBMCs. V dropped 7 bases and J dropped 6 bases, with 21 bases sitting between them. The CDR3 length is 14 residues. Germline CDR1 is SQVTM and CDR2 is ANQGSEA. Construction of the TCR beta libraries employed iRepertoire HTBI primers in conjunction with Arm-PCR of CDR3 regions. Each CDR3 protein is one row after TCRdb ran MiXCR on the multiplex PCR reads. The sample includes approximately 360,000 distinct CDR3 sequences, more than 20% of them seen just once.

This clonotype was obtained from a middle-aged woman with Graves disease. This rearrangement joins TRBV29-1 to TRBJ2-5; D is perhaps TRBD2 (6 bases). The source material was peripheral blood mononuclear cells (PBMCs), sampled when the disease was refractory, from a patient treated with antithyroid drugs. The chain's CDR3 is CSAAPEGQRKTQYF. CDR3 nucleotide sequence: TGCAGCGCCGCACCGGAGGGCCAAAGGAAGACCCAGTACTTC.